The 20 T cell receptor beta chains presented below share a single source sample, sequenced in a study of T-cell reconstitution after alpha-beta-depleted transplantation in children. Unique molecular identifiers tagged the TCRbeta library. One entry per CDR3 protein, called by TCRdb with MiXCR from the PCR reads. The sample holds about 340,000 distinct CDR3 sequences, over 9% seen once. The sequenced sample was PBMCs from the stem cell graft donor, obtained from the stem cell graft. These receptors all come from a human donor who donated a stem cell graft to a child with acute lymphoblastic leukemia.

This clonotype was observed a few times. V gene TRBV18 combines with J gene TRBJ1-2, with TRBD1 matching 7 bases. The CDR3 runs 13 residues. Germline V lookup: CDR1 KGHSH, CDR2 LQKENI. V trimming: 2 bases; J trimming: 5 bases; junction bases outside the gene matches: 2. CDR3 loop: CASSPDREYGYTF. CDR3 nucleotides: TGTGCCAGCTCACCAGACAGGGAATATGGCTACACCTTC. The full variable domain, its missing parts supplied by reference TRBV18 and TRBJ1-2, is NAGVMQNPRHLVRRRGQEARLRCSPMKGHSHVYWYRQLPEEGLKFMVYLQKENIIDESGMPKERFSAEFPKEGPSILRIQQVVRGDSAAYFCASSPDREYGYTFGSGTRLTVV.

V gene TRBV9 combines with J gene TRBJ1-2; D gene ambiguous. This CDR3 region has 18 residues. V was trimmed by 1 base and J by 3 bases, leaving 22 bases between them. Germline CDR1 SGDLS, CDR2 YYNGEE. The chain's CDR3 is CASSVYEGEADPYYGYTF. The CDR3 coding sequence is TGTGCCAGCAGCGTATACGAGGGAGAGGCTGATCCCTACTATGGCTACACCTTC.

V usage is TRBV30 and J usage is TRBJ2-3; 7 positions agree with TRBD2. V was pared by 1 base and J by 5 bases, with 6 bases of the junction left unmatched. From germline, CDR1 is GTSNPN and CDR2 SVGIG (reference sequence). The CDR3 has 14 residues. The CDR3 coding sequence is TGTGCCTGGAGTGGAGTCGGGAGGATAGATACGCAGTATTTT. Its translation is CAWSGVGRIDTQYF.

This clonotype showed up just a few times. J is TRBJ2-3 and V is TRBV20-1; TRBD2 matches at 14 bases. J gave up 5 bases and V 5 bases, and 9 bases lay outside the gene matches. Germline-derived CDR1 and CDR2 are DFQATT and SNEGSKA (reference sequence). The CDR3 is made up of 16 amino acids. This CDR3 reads CSAALGLAGDIDTQYF. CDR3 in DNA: TGCAGTGCTGCCCTGGGACTAGCGGGAGACATAGATACGCAGTATTTT.

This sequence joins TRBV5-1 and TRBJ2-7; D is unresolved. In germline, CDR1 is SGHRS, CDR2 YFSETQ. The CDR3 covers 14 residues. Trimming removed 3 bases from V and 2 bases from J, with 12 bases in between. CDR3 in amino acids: CASSSDGPTYEQYF. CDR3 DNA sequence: TGCGCCAGCAGCTCGGACGGGCCGACCTACGAGCAGTACTTC.

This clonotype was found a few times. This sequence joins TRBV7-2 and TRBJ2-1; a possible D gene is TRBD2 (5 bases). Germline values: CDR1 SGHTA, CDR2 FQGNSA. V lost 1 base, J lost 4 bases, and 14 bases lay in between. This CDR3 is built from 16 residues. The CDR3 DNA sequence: TGTGCCAGCAGCTTAGAGGTACGGCGAGGGTACAATGAGCAGTTCTTC. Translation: CASSLEVRRGYNEQFF.

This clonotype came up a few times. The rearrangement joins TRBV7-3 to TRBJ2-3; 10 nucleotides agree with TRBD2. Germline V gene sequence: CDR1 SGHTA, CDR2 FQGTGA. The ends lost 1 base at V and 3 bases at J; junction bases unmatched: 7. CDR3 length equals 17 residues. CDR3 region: CASSLMGQREGTDTQYF. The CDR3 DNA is TGTGCCAGCAGCTTAATGGGACAGCGGGAGGGGACAGATACGCAGTATTTT.

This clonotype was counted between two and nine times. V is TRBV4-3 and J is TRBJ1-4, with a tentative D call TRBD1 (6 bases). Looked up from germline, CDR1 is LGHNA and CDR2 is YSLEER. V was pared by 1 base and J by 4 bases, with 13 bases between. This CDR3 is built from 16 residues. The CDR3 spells CASSQAPTGLNEKLFF. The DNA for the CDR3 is TGCGCCAGCAGCCAAGCCCCGACAGGACTTAATGAAAAACTGTTTTTT.

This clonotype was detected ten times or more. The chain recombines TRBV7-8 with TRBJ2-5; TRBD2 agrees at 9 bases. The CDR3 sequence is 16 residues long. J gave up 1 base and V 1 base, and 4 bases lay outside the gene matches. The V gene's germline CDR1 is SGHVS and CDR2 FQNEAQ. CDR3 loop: CASSLVPTSGQETQYF. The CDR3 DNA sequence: TGTGCCAGCAGCTTAGTCCCGACTAGCGGCCAAGAGACCCAGTACTTC.

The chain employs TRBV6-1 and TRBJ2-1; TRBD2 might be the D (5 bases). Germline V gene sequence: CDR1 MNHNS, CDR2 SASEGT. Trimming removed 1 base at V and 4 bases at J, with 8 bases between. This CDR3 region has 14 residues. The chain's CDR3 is CASSEGTGYNEQFF. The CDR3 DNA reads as TGTGCCAGCAGTGAAGGGACTGGATACAATGAGCAGTTCTTC.

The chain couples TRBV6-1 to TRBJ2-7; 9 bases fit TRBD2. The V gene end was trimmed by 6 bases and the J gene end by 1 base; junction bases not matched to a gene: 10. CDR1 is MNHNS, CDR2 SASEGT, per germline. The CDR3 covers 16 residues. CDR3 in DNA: TGTGCCAGCAGGGGGATACTAGCGGGTCTTTCCTACGAGCAGTACTTC. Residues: CASRGILAGLSYEQYF.

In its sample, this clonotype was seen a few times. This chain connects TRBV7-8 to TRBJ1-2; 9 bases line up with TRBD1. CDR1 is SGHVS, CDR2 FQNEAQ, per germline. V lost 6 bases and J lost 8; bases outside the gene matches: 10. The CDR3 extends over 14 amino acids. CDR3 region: CASSPAGTGSGYTF. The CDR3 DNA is TGTGCCAGCAGTCCAGCCGGGACAGGGAGCGGCTACACCTTC. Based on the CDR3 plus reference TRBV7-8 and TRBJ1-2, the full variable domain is GAGVSQSPRYKVAKRGQDVALRCDPISGHVSLFWYQQALGQGPEFLTYFQNEAQLDKSGLPSDRFFAERPEGSVSTLKIQRTQQEDSAVYLCASSPAGTGSGYTFGSGTRLTVV.

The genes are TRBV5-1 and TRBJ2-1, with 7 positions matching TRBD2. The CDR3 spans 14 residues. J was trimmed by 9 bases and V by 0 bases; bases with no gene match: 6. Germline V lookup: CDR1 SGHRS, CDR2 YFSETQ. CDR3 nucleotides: TGCGCCAGCAGCTTGGTAGCGGGCGAGAGTGAGCAGTTCTTC. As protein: CASSLVAGESEQFF. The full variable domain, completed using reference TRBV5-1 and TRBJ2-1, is KAGVTQTPRYLIKTRGQQVTLSCSPISGHRSVSWYQQTPGQGLQFLFEYFSETQRNKGNFPGRFSGRQFSNSRSEMNVSTLELGDSALYLCASSLVAGESEQFFGPGTRLTVL.

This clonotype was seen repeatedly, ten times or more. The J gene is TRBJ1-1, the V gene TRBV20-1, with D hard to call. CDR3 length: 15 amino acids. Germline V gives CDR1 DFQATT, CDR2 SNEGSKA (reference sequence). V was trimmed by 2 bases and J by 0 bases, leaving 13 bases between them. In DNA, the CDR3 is TGCAGTGCTAGACCCGGGAACTACATGAACACTGAAGCTTTCTTT. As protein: CSARPGNYMNTEAFF.

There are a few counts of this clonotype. The CDR3 is CASSRSGNLNHEQYF. In DNA form, the CDR3 reads TGTGCCAGCAGTCGGAGCGGGAACTTGAACCACGAGCAGTACTTC. V is TRBV12-3 or TRBV12-4 and J is TRBJ2-7, with 7 nucleotides matching TRBD2. This CDR3 is built from 15 residues. The V gene end was trimmed by 5 bases and the J gene end by 5 bases; junction bases not matched to a gene: 12.

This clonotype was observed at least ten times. The CDR3 loop is CASSLGRSNTEAFF. The CDR3 DNA is TGCGCCAGCAGCTTGGGCAGGTCAAACACTGAAGCTTTCTTT. The genes are TRBV5-1 and TRBJ1-1, with D unclear. Trimming pared 0 bases from V and 2 bases from J, leaving 8 bases between. The CDR3 sequence is 14 residues long. Germline V gene lookup returns CDR1 SGHRS and CDR2 YFSETQ.

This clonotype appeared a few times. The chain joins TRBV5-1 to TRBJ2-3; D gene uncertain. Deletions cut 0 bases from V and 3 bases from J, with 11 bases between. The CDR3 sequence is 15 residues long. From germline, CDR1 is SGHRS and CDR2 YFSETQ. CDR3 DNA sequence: TGCGCCAGCAGCTTGGAGGCAGGTCTGACAGATACGCAGTATTTT. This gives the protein CASSLEAGLTDTQYF.

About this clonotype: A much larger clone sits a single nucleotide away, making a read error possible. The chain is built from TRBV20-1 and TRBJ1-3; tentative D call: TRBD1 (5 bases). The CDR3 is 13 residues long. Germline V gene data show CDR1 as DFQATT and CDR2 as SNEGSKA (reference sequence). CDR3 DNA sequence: TGCAGTGTACAGGCCTTCTCTGGACACACCATATATTTT. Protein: CSVQAFSGHTIYF.

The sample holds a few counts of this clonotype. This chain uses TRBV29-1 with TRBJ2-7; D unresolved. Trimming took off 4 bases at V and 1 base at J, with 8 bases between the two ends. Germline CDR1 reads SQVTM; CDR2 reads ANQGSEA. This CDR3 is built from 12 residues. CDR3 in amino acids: CSVAAESYEQYF. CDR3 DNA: TGCAGCGTTGCGGCAGAATCCTACGAGCAGTACTTC.

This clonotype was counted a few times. The CDR3 spells CASSDLGNQFF. CDR3 in DNA: TGCGCCAGCAGTGATCTGGGGAATCAGTTCTTC. The chain has TRBV10-2 and TRBJ2-1; D is unresolved. The CDR3 has 11 amino acids. Trimming cost V 3 bases and J 13 bases, with 10 bases left between them. Germline CDR1 is WSHSY and CDR2 is SAAADI.